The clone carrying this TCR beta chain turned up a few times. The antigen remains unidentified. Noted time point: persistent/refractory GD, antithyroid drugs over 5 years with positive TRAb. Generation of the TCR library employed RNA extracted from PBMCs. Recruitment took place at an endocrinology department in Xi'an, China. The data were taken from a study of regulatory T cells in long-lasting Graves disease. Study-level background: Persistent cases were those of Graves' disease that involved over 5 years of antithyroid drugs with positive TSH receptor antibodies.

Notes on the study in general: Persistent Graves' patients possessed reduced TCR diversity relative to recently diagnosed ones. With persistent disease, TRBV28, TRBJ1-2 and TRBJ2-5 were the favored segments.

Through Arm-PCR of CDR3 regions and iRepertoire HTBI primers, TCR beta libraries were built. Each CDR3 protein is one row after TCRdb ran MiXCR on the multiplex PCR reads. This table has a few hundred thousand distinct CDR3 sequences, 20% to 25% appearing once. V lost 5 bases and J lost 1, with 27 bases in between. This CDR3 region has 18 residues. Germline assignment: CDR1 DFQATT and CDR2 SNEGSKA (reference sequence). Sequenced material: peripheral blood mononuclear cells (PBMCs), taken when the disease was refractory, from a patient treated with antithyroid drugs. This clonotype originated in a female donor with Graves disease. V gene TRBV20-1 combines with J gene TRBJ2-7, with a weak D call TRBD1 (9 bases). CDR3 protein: CSAEQGARREVSSYEQYF. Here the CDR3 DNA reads TGCAGTGCTGAACAGGGGGCGCGGCGGGAGGTCTCATCCTACGAGCAGTACTTC.